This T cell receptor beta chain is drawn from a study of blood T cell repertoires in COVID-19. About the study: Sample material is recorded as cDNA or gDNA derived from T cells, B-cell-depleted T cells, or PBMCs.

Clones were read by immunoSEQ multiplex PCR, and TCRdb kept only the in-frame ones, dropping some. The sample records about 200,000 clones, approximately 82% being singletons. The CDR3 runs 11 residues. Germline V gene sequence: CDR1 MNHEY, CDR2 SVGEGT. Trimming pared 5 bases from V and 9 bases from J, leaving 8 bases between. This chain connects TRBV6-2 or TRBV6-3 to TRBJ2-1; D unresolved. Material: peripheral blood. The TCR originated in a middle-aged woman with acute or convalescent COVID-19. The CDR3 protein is CASSQRGEQFF. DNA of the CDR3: TGTGCCAGCAGTCAACGAGGTGAGCAGTTCTTC.